The next 7 T cell receptor beta chains were all read from a single sample in a study of Tregs in tolerant kidney transplant recipients. The protocol was immunoSEQ multiplex PCR, while the TCRdb copy is restricted to in-frame clones and leaves out a portion. This sample carries around 98,000 clones, roughly 93% of them seen once, and the ten largest clones take 0.46%. The input for sequencing was CD4+ T cells from blood, taken before the transplant. Receptors originate from a human donor who received a combined kidney and bone marrow transplant.

The genes are TRBV7-9 and TRBJ2-7; D call uncertain. The germline V gene encodes CDR1 SEHNR and CDR2 FQNEAQ (reference sequence). The CDR3 is 12 amino acids. Trimming pared 1 base from V and 5 bases from J, leaving 6 bases between. CDR3 bases: TGTGCCAGCAGCTTAGTTCCCAACGAGCAGTACTTC. It encodes CASSLVPNEQYF.

The chain employs TRBV6-6 and TRBJ2-7; 8 bases match TRBD2. The CDR3 has 15 amino acids. Germline CDR1 MNHNY, CDR2 SVGAGI (reference sequence). V lost 5 bases to trimming and J lost 7 bases; unmatched junction nucleotides: 13. The CDR3 DNA reads as TGTGCCAGCAGTCAAGTAGCGGGGAGAACGGGAGAGCAGTACTTC. It codes for CASSQVAGRTGEQYF.

J is TRBJ2-3 and V is TRBV5-1, with 10 bases matching TRBD2. Germline V lookup: CDR1 SGHRS, CDR2 YFSETQ. The CDR3 sequence is 16 residues long. Losses at the gene ends were 2 bases for V and 5 bases for J; bases not matched to a gene: 8. This chain's CDR3 is CASSLAGGPLQDTQYF. CDR3 sequence (DNA): TGCGCCAGCAGCTTAGCGGGGGGGCCATTGCAAGATACGCAGTATTTT.

This chain uses TRBV6-1 with TRBJ2-5; 9 bases agree with TRBD1. The J call is in doubt because the DNA end fits TRBJ2-7 better. The germline gives CDR1 MNHNS, CDR2 SASEGT. CDR3 length: 15 residues. The CDR3 DNA reads TGTGCCAGCAGTGAAGTTGGGACAGGGTCCTACGAGCAGTACTTC. Translating it yields CASSEVGTGSYEQYF.

The chain employs TRBV5-1 and TRBJ1-2; no reliable D call. The V and J ends lost 5 bases and 12 bases respectively, with 20 bases between them. CDR3 length equals 13 residues. Germline V lookup: CDR1 SGHRS, CDR2 YFSETQ. CDR3 protein: CASSWSVDTVDTF. CDR3 sequence (DNA): TGCGCCAGCAGTTGGTCAGTAGACACGGTTGACACCTTC.

This chain joins TRBV11-2 and TRBJ2-1; tentatively, D is TRBD2 (6 bases). This CDR3 has 11 amino acids. Germline assignment: CDR1 SGHAT and CDR2 FQNNGV. The V gene lost 1 base and the J gene lost 13 bases, with 8 bases spanning the gap. The CDR3 DNA follows: TGTGCCAGCAGCTTAGGCGGGAACCAGTTCTTC. It yields the protein CASSLGGNQFF.

This chain links TRBV5-6 with TRBJ1-4; the D gene is possibly TRBD1 (6 bases). CDR1 is SGHDT, CDR2 YYEEEE, per germline. V was shortened by 2 bases and J by 3 bases, with 14 bases between the two germline ends. This CDR3 region has 16 residues. The CDR3 sequence is CASSFRGIRANEKLFF. The CDR3 DNA follows: TGTGCCAGCAGCTTCAGGGGTATTAGGGCTAATGAAAAACTGTTTTTT.